This entry features one T cell receptor beta chain sequence. Trimming took off 0 bases at V and 4 bases at J, with 10 bases between the two ends. Germline CDR1 reads SGHVS; CDR2 reads FQNEAQ. The CDR3 sequence is 15 residues long. This sample is part of a study of technical replicates of blood from a few donors. The table came from immunoSEQ multiplex PCR; TCRdb's copy has only in-frame clones and leaves some out. Altogether approximately 75,000 clones are present, 97% being singletons, with the ten largest covering almost 0.3%. The chain carries TRBV7-8 and TRBJ1-5, with D unresolved. The receptor's source is a human donor in good health. The sample comprised T cells isolated from PBMCs. CDR3 in DNA: TGTGCCAGCAGCTTAGCGCTTGGGGAGAATCAGCCCCAGCATTTT. It encodes CASSLALGENQPQHF.